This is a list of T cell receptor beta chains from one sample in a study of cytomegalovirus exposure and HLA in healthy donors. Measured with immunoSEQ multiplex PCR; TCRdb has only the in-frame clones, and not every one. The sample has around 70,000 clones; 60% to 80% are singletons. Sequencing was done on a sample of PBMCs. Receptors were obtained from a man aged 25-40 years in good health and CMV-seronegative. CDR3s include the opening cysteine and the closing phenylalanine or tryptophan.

CASSFSDRGQGYTF TRBJ1-2 TRBV27
CASSYSEASGANVLTF TRBJ2-6 TRBV6-5
CASSLAAGGILRNEQFF TRBJ2-1 TRBV7-9
CASSLFPSGANTGELFF TRBJ2-2 TRBV7-6
CASSYGNRGAQETQYF TRBJ2-5 TRBV6-5
CASRLRDTQYF TRBJ2-3 TRBV6-5
CASRRTRSSYEQYF TRBJ2-7 TRBV6-4
CASSPTGEETQYF TRBJ2-5 TRBV6-1
CATSRDPPGRNEQFF TRBJ2-1 TRBV15
CASSWAGGLERIQYF TRBJ2-4 TRBV5-4
CASSQVSSGGASYNEQFF TRBJ2-1 TRBV4-2
CASSRGGNEQFF TRBJ2-1 TRBV4-1
CASIEIQGSTNTEAFF TRBJ1-1 TRBV6-1
CASTEYRGRNTEAFF TRBJ1-1 TRBV9
CASSPWASLADTQYF TRBJ2-3 TRBV14
CASSQDIGNEQFF TRBJ2-1 TRBV4-2
CASSQERAVSTDTQYF TRBJ2-3 TRBV4-1
CASNVQGGNTEAFF TRBJ1-1 TRBV2
CAWSRVNEQFF TRBJ2-1 TRBV30
CASRQDRDQPQHF TRBJ1-5 TRBV5-4
CASSLMGQGSHGYTF TRBJ1-2 TRBV7-2
CASILAGGHNEQFF TRBJ2-1 TRBV27
CASSSFSGAYEQYF TRBJ2-7 TRBV5-1
CASSIHNEQFF TRBJ2-1 TRBV19
CASSPTGGSPYEQYF TRBJ2-7 TRBV27
CASSAAGQLAKNIQYF TRBJ2-4 TRBV2
CASSAGVSSYEQYF TRBJ2-7 TRBV9
CASSLILDWHEQFF TRBJ2-1 TRBV28
CSARRDSEQYF TRBJ2-7 TRBV20-1
CATSREIQGSGSYEQYF TRBJ2-7 TRBV15
CASSFWDKSRETQYF TRBJ2-5 TRBV5-7
CAISESGEEMGNEQFF TRBJ2-1 TRBV10-3
CAWDRGWNEQFF TRBJ2-1 TRBV30
CASSSITYEQYF TRBJ2-7 TRBV6-5
CASSLRTGGDTQYF TRBJ2-3 TRBV7-9
CAWSVDLDKTQYF TRBJ2-3 TRBV30
CASSDPWDSQTYEQYF TRBJ2-7 TRBV6-4
CASGRDHAFF TRBJ1-1 TRBV2
CASSEIRGRANEKLFF TRBJ1-4 TRBV6-1
CSILQGALEKLFF TRBJ1-4 TRBV29-1
CASSYSGQGYYEQYF TRBJ2-7 TRBV6-5
CASSLRGGRQPQHF TRBJ1-5 TRBV5-6
CASSYRTGNTEAFF TRBJ1-1 TRBV6-5
CASSSQGETQYF TRBJ2-5 TRBV5-1
CASSPGTEAFF TRBJ1-1 TRBV18
CASSFFGTTYNEQFF TRBJ2-1 TRBV5-4
CASSQAGGPDTQYF TRBJ2-3 TRBV14
CASSLQGWGSNQPQHF TRBJ1-5 TRBV6-6
CASRITGGRETQYF TRBJ2-5 TRBV6-5
CASSLYGGVSYEQYF TRBJ2-7 TRBV5-1